Given below is one T cell receptor beta chain in context. This clonotype was picked up a small number of times. This receptor's antigen is unknown. No base qualities exist here, and no much larger clone lies one base off it. Libraries came from 5' RACE. TCRdb lists the instrument as Illumina HiSeq 2500. A second PCR of 7 to 11 cycles was run with a J-beta primer mix and a sample-barcoded 5' primer. Each TCR beta cDNA molecule received a unique molecular identifier from a template-switch 5' adaptor carrying 12 random nucleotides. At least 2.5 million CDR3-containing paired-end reads were obtained from each sample. First-strand cDNA was synthesized from all RNA with the Mint cDNA synthesis kit, primed by a TRBC-specific oligonucleotide. After uracil-DNA glycosylase treatment, a first 18-cycle PCR used universal primers M1SS and BC2_uni_R on all cDNA. From the authors' description of their analysis: For normalization, 1 million high-quality reads, each with a distinct molecular identifier, were randomly selected from each sample. Instead of being binned into consensus sequences, reads that shared molecular identifiers were thrown out. MiTCR, set to a Q25 quality threshold and the strictest error-elimination algorithm, was used for CDR3 identification, clonotype clustering and error correction. Lower-bound total TCR beta diversity was estimated with a nonparametric unseen species model using Euler transformation. TCRdb handled the public reads itself, with Q25 trimming in fastp and clone calling in MiXCR, and kept productive beta chains. CDR3 protein duplicates are merged, each entry listing the most common genes and DNA. The V and J calls shown here were made by TCRdb, not taken from the authors' results. For this sample there are about 1.8 million distinct CDR3 sequences; about 50% appear just once. The top ten clones comprise around 2.1% of the sample.

Systemically healthy Caucasian individuals from Russia, around 38 in total and aged roughly 6 to 95 years, were included as donors. Roughly 10 milliliters of peripheral blood were drawn from each donor into EDTA-treated Vacutainer tubes. Ficoll-Paque density-gradient centrifugation was used to isolate PBMCs, with at least 6 million obtained per sample. Total RNA was extracted from PBMCs with Trizol reagent, with at least 6 micrograms obtained per sample. For every donor, an aliquot of PBMCs went through flow cytometry to measure the percentages of naive CD45RAhigh/CD27high T cells. According to the germline V gene, CDR1 reads SNHLY and CDR2 reads FYNNEI. Deletion took 3 bases off V and 2 bases off J, with a span of 8 bases between the germline ends. The CDR3, cysteine through phenylalanine, is 13 amino acids long. The only DNA kept is the CDR3, 39 bases in frame from the first base. The sample comes from a study of blood T cells in healthy people across ages (dated by TCRdb to the mid-2010s). With respect to the entire study: In model experiments, roughly one uniquely barcoded TCR beta cDNA molecule per two T cells was captured by template switching. The donors were split into four age groups: young (average around 17 years), middle-aged (over 35), aged (more than 55) and long-lived (approximately 80). To avoid experimental bias, donors of different ages were spread randomly across the sequencing lanes. Using deep sequencing normalized with unique cDNA molecular identifiers, the study measured how TCR beta repertoire diversity changes with age. Two additional independent replicas of 1 million unique cDNA reads from the same blood draw were analyzed for two donors (one aged 18 to 29 and one aged 80 or older).

General study outcomes and caveats: Since profiling was done on bulk unsorted PBMCs, naive and antigen-experienced compartments could not be conclusively compared. Compared with the aged group, the long-lived group had more naive CD4+ T cells, fewer expanded clones and increased TCR diversity, a pattern suggesting age selection. There was a strong correlation between observed TCR beta diversity and the percentage of naive T cells measured by flow cytometry. Observed TCR beta diversity per million T cells fell roughly linearly with age, and a significant reduction was already apparent by age around 44. Donor CMV infection status was unknown, potentially confounding age-related changes in expanded clonotypes. Total diversity estimates from one million sequenced T cells were considered lower bounds and underestimates.

This clonotype originated in a woman in her thirties or forties in good health. The sample comprised blood. This chain joins TRBV2 to TRBJ2-7; 5 matching bases give a weak D call of TRBD1. The CDR3 loop reads CASSDRVAYEQYF. The nucleotide sequence is TGTGCCAGCAGTGACAGGGTGGCCTACGAGCAGTACTTC. Supplemented by the reference TRBV2 and TRBJ2-7 proteins around the CDR3, the complete variable domain is EPEVTQTPSHQVTQMGQEVILRCVPISNHLYFYWYRQILGQKVEFLVSFYNNEISEKSEIFDDQFSVERPDGSNFTLKIRSTKLEDSAMYFCASSDRVAYEQYFGPGTRLTVT.